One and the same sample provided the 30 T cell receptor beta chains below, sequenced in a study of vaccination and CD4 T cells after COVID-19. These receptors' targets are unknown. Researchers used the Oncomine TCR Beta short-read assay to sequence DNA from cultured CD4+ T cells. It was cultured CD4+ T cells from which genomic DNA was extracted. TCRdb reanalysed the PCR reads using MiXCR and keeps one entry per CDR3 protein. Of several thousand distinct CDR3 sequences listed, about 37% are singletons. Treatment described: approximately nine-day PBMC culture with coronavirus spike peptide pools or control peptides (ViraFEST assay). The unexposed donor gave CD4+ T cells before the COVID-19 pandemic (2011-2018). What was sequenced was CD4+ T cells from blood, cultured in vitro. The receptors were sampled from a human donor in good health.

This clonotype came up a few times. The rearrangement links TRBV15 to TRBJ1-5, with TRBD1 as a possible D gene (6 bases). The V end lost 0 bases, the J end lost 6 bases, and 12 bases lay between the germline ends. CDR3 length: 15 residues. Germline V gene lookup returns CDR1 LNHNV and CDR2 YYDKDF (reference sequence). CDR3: CATSRDLGGAQPQHF. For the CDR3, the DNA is TGTGCCACCAGCAGAGATCTCGGGGGGGCTCAGCCCCAGCATTTT.

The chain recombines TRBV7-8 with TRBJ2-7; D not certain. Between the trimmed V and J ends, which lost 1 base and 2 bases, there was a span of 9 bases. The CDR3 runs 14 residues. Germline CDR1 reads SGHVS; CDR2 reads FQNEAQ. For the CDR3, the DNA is TGTGCCAGCAGCTTAGAATTAGGAACCTACGAGCAGTACTTC. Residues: CASSLELGTYEQYF. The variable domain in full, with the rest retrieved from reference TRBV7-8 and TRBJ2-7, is GAGVSQSPRYKVAKRGQDVALRCDPISGHVSLFWYQQALGQGPEFLTYFQNEAQLDKSGLPSDRFFAERPEGSVSTLKIQRTQQEDSAVYLCASSLELGTYEQYFGPGTRLTVT.

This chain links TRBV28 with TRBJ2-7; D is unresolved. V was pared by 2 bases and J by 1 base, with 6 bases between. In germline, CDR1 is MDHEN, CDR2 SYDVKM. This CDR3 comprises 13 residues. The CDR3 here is CASSLVQSYEQYF. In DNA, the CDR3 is TGTGCCAGCAGTTTAGTACAGTCCTACGAGCAGTACTTC.

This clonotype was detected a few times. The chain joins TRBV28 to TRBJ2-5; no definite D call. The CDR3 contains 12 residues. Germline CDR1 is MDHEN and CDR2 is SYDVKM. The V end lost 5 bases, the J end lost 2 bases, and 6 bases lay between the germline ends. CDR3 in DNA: TGTGCCAGCAGTAAGTGGCAAGAGACCCAGTACTTC. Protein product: CASSKWQETQYF.

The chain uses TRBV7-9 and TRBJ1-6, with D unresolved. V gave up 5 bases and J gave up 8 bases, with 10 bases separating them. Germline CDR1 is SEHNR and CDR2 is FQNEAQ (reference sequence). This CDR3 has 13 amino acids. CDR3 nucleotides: TGTGCCAGCAGCCTCACAACGGATTCACCCCTCCACTTT. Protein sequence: CASSLTTDSPLHF. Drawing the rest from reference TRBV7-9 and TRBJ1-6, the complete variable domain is DTGVSQNPRHKITKRGQNVTFRCDPISEHNRLYWYRQTLGQGPEFLTYFQNEAQLEKSRLLSDRFSAERPKGSFSTLEIQRTEQGDSAMYLCASSLTTDSPLHFGNGTRLTVT.

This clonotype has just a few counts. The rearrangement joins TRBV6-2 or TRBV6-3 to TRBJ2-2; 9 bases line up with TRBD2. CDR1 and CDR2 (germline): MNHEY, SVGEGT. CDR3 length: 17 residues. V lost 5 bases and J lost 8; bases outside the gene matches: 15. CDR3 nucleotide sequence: TGTGCCAGCAGTCCCGGCGGCGGGAGGGGCTTTGGTGGGGAGCTGTTTTTT. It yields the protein CASSPGGGRGFGGELFF.

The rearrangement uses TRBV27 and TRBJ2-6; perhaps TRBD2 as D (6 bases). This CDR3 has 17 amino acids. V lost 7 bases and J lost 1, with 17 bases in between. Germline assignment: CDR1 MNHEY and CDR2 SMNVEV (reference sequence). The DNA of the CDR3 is TGTGCCAGCACCTCCTCGGGAGTAGGGTCTGGGGCCAACGTCCTGACTTTC. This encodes CASTSSGVGSGANVLTF.

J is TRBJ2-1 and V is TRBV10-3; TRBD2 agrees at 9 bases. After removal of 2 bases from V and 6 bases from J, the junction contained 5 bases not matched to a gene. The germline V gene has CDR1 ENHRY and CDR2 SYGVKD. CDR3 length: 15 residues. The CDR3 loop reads CAISEPSGTINEQFF. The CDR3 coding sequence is TGTGCCATCAGTGAGCCTAGCGGGACCATCAATGAGCAGTTCTTC.

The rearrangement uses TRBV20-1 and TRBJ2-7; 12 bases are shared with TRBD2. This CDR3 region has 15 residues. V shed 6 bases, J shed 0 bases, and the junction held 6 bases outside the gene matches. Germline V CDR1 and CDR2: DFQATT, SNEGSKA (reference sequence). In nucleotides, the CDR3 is TGCAGTGCCATTGGGACTAGCGGGTTCTCCTACGAGCAGTACTTC. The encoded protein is CSAIGTSGFSYEQYF.

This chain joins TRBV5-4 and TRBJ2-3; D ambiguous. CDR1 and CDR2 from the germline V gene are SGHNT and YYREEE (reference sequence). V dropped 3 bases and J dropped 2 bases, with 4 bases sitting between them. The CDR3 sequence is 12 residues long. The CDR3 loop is CASSWDTDTQYF. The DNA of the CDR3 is TGTGCCAGCAGCTGGGACACAGATACGCAGTATTTT.

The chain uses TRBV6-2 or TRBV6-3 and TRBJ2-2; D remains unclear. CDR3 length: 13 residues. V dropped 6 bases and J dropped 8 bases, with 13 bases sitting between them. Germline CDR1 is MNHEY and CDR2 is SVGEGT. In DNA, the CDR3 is TGTGCCAGCAGGCGTCCCAATGCAGGGGAGCTGTTTTTT. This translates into CASRRPNAGELFF.

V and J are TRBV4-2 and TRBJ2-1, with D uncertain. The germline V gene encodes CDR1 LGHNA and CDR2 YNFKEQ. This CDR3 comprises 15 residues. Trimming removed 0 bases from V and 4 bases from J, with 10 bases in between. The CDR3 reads CASSQDPGPYNEQFF. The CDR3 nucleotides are TGTGCCAGCAGCCAAGATCCCGGGCCATACAATGAGCAGTTCTTC.

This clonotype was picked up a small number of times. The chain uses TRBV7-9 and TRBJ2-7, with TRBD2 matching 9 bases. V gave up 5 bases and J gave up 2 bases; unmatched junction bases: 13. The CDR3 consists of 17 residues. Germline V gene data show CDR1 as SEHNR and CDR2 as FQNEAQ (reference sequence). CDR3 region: CASSGPLSGRNTYEQYF. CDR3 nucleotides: TGTGCCAGCAGCGGTCCCCTCAGCGGGAGGAACACCTACGAGCAGTACTTC. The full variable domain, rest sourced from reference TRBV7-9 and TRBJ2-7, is DTGVSQNPRHKITKRGQNVTFRCDPISEHNRLYWYRQTLGQGPEFLTYFQNEAQLEKSRLLSDRFSAERPKGSFSTLEIQRTEQGDSAMYLCASSGPLSGRNTYEQYFGPGTRLTVT.

CDR3 sequence: CASSELDRPNSPLHF. DNA of the CDR3: TGTGCCAGCAGTGAATTGGACAGGCCAAATTCACCCCTCCACTTT. V usage is TRBV25-1 and J usage is TRBJ1-6, with TRBD1 matching over 7 bases. CDR3 size: 15 residues. Per germline, CDR1 MGHDK and CDR2 SYGVNS. After removal of 1 base from V and 7 bases from J, the junction contained 4 bases not matched to a gene.

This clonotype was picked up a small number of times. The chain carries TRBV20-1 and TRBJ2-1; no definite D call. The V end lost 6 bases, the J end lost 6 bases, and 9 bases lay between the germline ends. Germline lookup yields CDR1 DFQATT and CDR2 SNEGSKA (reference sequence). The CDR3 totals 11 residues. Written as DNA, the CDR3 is TGCAGTGCCAAACCTATCAATGAGCAGTTCTTC. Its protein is CSAKPINEQFF.

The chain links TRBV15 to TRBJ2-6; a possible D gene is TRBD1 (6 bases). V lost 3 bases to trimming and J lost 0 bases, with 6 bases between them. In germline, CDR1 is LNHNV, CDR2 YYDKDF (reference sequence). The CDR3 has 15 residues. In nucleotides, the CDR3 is TGTGCCACCAGCAGGACAGGCTCTGGGGCCAACGTCCTGACTTTC. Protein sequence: CATSRTGSGANVLTF.

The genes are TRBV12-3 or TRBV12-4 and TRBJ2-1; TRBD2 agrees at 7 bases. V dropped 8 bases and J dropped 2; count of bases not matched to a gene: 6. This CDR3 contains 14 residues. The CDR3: CASGRESTYNEQFF. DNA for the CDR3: TGTGCCAGCGGGCGGGAGAGCACCTACAATGAGCAGTTCTTC.

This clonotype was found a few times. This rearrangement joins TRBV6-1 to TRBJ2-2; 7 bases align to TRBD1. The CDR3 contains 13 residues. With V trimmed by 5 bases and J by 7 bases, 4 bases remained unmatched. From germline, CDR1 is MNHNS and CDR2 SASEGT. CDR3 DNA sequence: TGTGCCAGCAGTCTACAGGGGATCGGGGAGCTGTTTTTT. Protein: CASSLQGIGELFF.

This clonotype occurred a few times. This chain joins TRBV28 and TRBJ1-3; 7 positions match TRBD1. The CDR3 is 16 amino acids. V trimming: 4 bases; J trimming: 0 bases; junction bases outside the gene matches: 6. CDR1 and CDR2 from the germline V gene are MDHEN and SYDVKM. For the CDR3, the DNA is TGTGCCAGCAGTTCCCCAGGGGACAGCTCTGGAAACACCATATATTTT. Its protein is CASSSPGDSSGNTIYF.

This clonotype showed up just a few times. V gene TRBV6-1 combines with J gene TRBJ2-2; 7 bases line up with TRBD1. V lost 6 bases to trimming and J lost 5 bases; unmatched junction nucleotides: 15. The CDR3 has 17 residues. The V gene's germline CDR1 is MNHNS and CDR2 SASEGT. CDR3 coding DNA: TGTGCCAGCAGCTCCGTAGAAGGGGGCGGTACTACCGGGGAGCTGTTTTTT. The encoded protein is CASSSVEGGGTTGELFF.

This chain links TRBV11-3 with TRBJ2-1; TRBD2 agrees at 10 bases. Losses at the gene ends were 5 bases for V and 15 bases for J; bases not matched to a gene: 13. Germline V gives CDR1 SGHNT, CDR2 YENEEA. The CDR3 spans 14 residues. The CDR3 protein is CASSNGLAAHSTFF. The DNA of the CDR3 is TGTGCCAGCAGCAATGGACTAGCGGCCCATAGTACGTTCTTC.

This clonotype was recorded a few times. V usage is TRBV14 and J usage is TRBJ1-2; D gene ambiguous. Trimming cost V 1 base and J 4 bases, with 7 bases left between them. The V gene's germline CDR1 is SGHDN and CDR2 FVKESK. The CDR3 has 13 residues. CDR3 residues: CASSQGDFYGYTF. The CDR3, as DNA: TGTGCCAGCAGCCAAGGGGATTTCTATGGCTACACCTTC.

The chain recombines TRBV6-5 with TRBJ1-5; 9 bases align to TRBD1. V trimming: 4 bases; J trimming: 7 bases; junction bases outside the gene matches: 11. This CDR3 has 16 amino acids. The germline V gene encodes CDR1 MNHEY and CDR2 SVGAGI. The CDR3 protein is CASSFPGGQGGQPQHF. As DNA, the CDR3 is TGTGCCAGCAGTTTCCCCGGGGGACAGGGAGGACAGCCCCAGCATTTT.

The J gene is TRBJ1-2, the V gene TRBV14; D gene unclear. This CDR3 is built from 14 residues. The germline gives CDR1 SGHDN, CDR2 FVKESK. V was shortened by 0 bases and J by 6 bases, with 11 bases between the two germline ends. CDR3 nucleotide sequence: TGTGCCAGCAGCCAAGATAGTACGGGTCATGGCTACACCTTC. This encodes CASSQDSTGHGYTF.

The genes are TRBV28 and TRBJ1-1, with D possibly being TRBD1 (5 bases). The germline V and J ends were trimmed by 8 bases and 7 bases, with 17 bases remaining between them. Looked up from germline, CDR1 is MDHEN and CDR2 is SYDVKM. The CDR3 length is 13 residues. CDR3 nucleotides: TGTGCCAGCCACGGACAAGGGAGGGATGAAGCTTTCTTT. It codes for CASHGQGRDEAFF.

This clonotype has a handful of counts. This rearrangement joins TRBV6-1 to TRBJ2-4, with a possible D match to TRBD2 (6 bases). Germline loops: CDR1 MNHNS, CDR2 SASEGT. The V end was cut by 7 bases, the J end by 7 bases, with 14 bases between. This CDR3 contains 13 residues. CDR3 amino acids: CASNTGGSNIQYF. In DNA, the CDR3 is TGTGCCAGCAACACTGGAGGGAGTAACATTCAGTACTTC.

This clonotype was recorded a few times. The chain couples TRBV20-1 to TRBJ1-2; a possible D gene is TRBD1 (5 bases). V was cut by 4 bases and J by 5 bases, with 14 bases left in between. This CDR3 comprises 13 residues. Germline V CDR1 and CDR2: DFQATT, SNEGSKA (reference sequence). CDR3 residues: CSATQEGIYGYTF. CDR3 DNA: TGCAGTGCTACACAGGAGGGGATTTATGGCTACACCTTC.

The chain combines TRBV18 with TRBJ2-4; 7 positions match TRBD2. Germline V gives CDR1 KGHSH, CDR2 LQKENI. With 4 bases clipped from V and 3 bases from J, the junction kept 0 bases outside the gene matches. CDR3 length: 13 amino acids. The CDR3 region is CASSREGKNIQYF. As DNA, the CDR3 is TGTGCCAGCTCACGGGAGGGCAAAAACATTCAGTACTTC. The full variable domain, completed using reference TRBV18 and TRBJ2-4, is NAGVMQNPRHLVRRRGQEARLRCSPMKGHSHVYWYRQLPEEGLKFMVYLQKENIIDESGMPKERFSAEFPKEGPSILRIQQVVRGDSAAYFCASSREGKNIQYFGAGTRLSVL.

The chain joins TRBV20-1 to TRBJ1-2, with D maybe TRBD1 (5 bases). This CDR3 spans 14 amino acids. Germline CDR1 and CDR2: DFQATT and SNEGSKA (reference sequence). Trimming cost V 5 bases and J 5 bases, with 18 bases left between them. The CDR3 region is CSAAGTLREYGYTF. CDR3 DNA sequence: TGCAGTGCTGCCGGGACCCTGAGGGAGTATGGCTACACCTTC.

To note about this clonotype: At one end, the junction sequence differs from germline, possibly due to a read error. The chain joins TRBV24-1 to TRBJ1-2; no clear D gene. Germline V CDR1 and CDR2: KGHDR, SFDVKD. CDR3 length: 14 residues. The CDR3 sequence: CATSGPGANYGYAF. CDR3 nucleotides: TGTGCCACCAGTGGTCCTGGCGCAAACTATGGCTACGCCTTC.